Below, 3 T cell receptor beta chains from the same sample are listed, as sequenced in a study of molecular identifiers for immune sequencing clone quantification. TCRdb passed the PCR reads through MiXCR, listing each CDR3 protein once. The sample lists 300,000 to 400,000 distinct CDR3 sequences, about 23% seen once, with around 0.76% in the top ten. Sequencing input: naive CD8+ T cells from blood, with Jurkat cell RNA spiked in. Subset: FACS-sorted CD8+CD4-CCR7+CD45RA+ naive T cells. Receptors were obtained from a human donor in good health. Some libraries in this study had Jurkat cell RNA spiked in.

CDR3 sequence (DNA): TGCAGTGCTAGAGGGGGCGGGACCGTACTTTCGAACACTGAAGCTTTCTTT. Its translation: CSARGGGTVLSNTEAFF. This chain joins TRBV20-1 and TRBJ1-1; D may be TRBD1 (5 bases). Germline V gene sequence: CDR1 DFQATT, CDR2 SNEGSKA (reference sequence). This CDR3 comprises 17 residues. With 1 base removed from V and 1 base from J, the gap between germline ends came to 19 bases.

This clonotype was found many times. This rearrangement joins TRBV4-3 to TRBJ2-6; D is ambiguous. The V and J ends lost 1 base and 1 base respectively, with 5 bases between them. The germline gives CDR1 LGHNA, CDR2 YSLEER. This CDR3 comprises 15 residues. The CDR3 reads CASSQGVSGANVLTF. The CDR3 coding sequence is TGCGCCAGCAGCCAAGGAGTGTCTGGGGCCAACGTCCTGACTTTC.

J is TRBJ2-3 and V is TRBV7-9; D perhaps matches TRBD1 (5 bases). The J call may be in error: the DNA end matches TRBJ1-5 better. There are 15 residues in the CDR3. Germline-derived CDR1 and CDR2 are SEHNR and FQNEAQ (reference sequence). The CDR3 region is CASSLVAGEADTQHF. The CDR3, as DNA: TGTGCCAGCAGCTTAGTAGCGGGGGAGGCAGATACGCAGCATTTT.